This T cell receptor (beta chain) was sequenced during a study of blood T cell repertoires in COVID-19. Study-level information: Samples came from the United States, Italy and Spain, spanning acute and convalescent COVID-19. T cells, B-cell-depleted T cells, or PBMCs provided the cDNA or gDNA that served as material.

TCRdb keeps only in-frame clones here, not all; method: immunoSEQ multiplex PCR. Found here are hundreds of thousands of clones, approximately 80% of them singletons; the top ten hold about 10%. V was pared by 5 bases and J by 3 bases, with 6 bases of the junction left unmatched. The germline CDR1 and CDR2 sequences are MDHEN and SYDVKM. The CDR3 totals 17 residues. The rearrangement joins TRBV28 to TRBJ1-6; TRBD1 matches 11 bases. The sequenced sample was peripheral blood. The receptor comes from a man aged 80 or over with acute or convalescent COVID-19. CDR3 loop: CASSPSGTGGYNSPLHF. Written as DNA, the CDR3 is TGTGCCAGCAGTCCATCCGGGACAGGGGGCTATAATTCACCCCTCCACTTT.